This TCR beta chain is drawn from a study of blood T cell repertoires in COVID-19. Overall study: Donors in the United States, Italy and Spain gave samples during acute or convalescent COVID-19. Sources were T cells, B-cell-depleted T cells, or PBMCs; the material itself was cDNA or gDNA.

Study processing details: Reference gene primer amplification gave estimated nucleated cell counts. The assay was immunoSEQ multiplex PCR, and TCRdb's table has in-frame clones only and misses some. That table supplies the V and J calls and clone size; D and trimming were determined from the DNA. This sample yields about 280,000 clones, of which roughly 89% are seen a single time; 3% belongs to the top ten. V lost 3 bases, J lost 1 base, and 1 base stayed unmatched. CDR3 size: 15 residues. CDR1 is SEHNR and CDR2 is FQNEAQ in the germline V gene (reference sequence). This clonotype was obtained from a woman aged 25-40 years with active or convalescent COVID-19. The sequenced material came from peripheral blood. The chain employs TRBV7-9 and TRBJ2-5; 11 positions match TRBD2. The CDR3 nucleotides are TGTGCCAGCAGCTTTAGCGGGGGGGTCCAAGAGACCCAGTACTTC. It yields the protein CASSFSGGVQETQYF.